Listed below are T cell receptor beta chains from one sample, sequenced in a study of chronic HIV infection and antiretroviral therapy. Using its own MiXCR run on the 5' RACE reads, TCRdb lists one record per CDR3 protein. The table shows roughly 50,000 distinct CDR3 sequences, with 19% occurring only once. The sequencing input was peripheral blood. These receptors were collected from an adult who had HIV and had not received antiretroviral therapy, or was an uninfected healthy control (not recorded which). Each CDR3 is given with its conserved first and last residue. D genes are given only for firm matches. The listing skips clone size in some rows; elsewhere it reads once, few, many or a size class.

TRBJ2-5,TRBV29-1,TRBD2,NA,CSAGGLAGGETQYF,TGCAGCGCCGGGGGACTAGCGGGAGGAGAGACCCAGTACTTC
TRBJ1-1,TRBV6-4,NA,NA,CASSPGRGSVAEAFF,TGTGCCAGCAGCCCGGGGCGGGGGTCGGTCGCTGAAGCTTTCTTT
TRBJ2-3,TRBV6-1,TRBD2,NA,CASSDFSEGTSTDTHYF,TGTGCCAGCAGTGACTTCTCCGAGGGGACTAGCACAGATACGCATTATTTT
TRBJ2-3,TRBV6-6,NA,few,CASSYGGRQLDTQYF,TGTGCCAGCAGTTACGGGGGTCGGCAGTTAGATACGCAGTATTTT
TRBJ2-7,TRBV12-3/TRBV12-4,TRBD2,NA,CASSSLAGVEQYF,TGTGCCAGCAGTTCACTAGCGGGAGTCGAGCAGTACTTC
TRBJ1-6,TRBV7-3,TRBD1,once,CASSRDRGNSPLHF,TGTGCCAGCAGCCGGGACAGGGGGAATTCACCCCTCCACTTT
TRBJ2-7,TRBV2,NA,few,CASTETLEQYF,TGTGCCAGCACTGAGACTTTAGAGCAGTACTTC
TRBJ2-7,TRBV28,NA,NA,CASRGDWPSYEQYF,TGTGCCAGCAGGGGCGACTGGCCGAGTTACGAGCAGTACTTC
TRBJ2-1,TRBV30,NA,many,CAWSVRLRDEQFF,TGTGCCTGGAGTGTAAGGTTGAGGGATGAGCAGTTCTTC
TRBJ2-3,TRBV20-1,NA,few,CSAEGTDTQYF,TGCAGTGCGGAGGGCACAGATACGCAGTATTTT
TRBJ2-2,TRBV20-1,NA,few,CSAREGENFGELFF,TGCAGTGCTAGAGAGGGAGAGAATTTCGGGGAGCTGTTTTTT
TRBJ2-7,TRBV18,NA,many,CASSSGSSYEQYF,TGTGCCAGCTCGTCAGGATCCTCCTACGAGCAGTACTTC
TRBJ2-7,TRBV11-1,TRBD2,few,CASSTRLAGVTNSYEQYF,TGTGCCAGCAGCACTCGACTAGCGGGAGTGACGAACTCCTACGAGCAGTACTTC
TRBJ2-1,TRBV27,TRBD2,NA,CASRILTSGDNEQFF,TGTGCCAGCCGGATACTGACTAGCGGGGACAATGAGCAGTTCTTC
TRBJ2-3,TRBV4-1,NA,NA,CASSQDARETDTQYF,TGCGCCAGCAGCCAAGACGCACGGGAAACAGATACGCAGTATTTT
TRBJ2-3,TRBV27,TRBD2,NA,CASRSSGRTDTQYF,TGTGCCAGCAGGTCTAGCGGCCGCACAGATACGCAGTATTTT
TRBJ2-1,TRBV7-9,TRBD2,few,CASSPPGTSGRNEQFF,TGTGCCAGCAGCCCCCCCGGGACTAGCGGGAGAAATGAGCAGTTCTTC
TRBJ2-7,TRBV15,NA,few,CATSSQGHYEQYF,TGTGCCACCAGCTCTCAAGGGCACTACGAGCAGTACTTC
TRBJ2-1,TRBV7-6,TRBD1,few,CASSLVGTGSHEQFF,TGTGCCAGCAGCTTAGTCGGGACAGGGAGTCATGAGCAGTTCTTC
TRBJ2-7,TRBV28,NA,NA,CASTYGGAVYEQYF,TGTGCCAGCACCTACGGAGGTGCGGTCTACGAGCAGTACTTC
TRBJ1-5,TRBV7-2,NA,many,CASSPQRHSNQPQHF,TGTGCCAGCAGCCCACAGCGGCATAGCAATCAGCCCCAGCATTTT
TRBJ2-3,TRBV29-1,NA,NA,CSAALNRERNTQYF,TGCAGCGCAGCCCTCAACCGGGAGAGAAATACGCAGTATTTT
TRBJ2-1,TRBV6-5,TRBD2,few,CASSARTSYEQFF,TGTGCCAGCAGTGCCCGGACTAGCTATGAGCAGTTCTTC
TRBJ2-1,TRBV11-2,TRBD2,few,CAVLAGGRHNEQFF,TGTGCCGTCCTAGCGGGAGGGCGTCACAATGAGCAGTTCTTC
TRBJ1-1,TRBV5-1,NA,few,CASSLRLGDTEAFF,TGCGCCAGCAGCTTGAGGCTCGGGGACACTGAAGCTTTCTTT
TRBJ1-5,TRBV6-2/TRBV6-3,NA,few,CASSYMALSNQPQHF,TGTGCCAGCAGTTACATGGCCCTGAGCAATCAGCCCCAGCATTTT
TRBJ2-2,TRBV29-1,TRBD2,NA,CSARTGGEELFF,TGCAGCGCCCGCACGGGGGGGGAGGAGCTGTTTTTT
TRBJ2-7,TRBV9,NA,NA,CASSVEGRTYEQYF,TGTGCCAGCAGCGTAGAGGGGCGGACCTACGAGCAGTACTTC
TRBJ2-1,TRBV11-2,TRBD2,few,CASSGTRPYNEQFF,TGTGCCAGCAGCGGGACTAGACCCTACAATGAGCAGTTCTTC
TRBJ2-6,TRBV12-3/TRBV12-4,TRBD2,few,CASSRWALADLPGANVLTF,TGTGCCAGCAGTCGATGGGCCCTAGCGGACCTTCCTGGGGCCAACGTCCTGACTTTC
TRBJ2-5,TRBV30,TRBD2,NA,CAWSRREGRLETQYF,TGTGCCTGGAGTCGGAGGGAGGGCCGTTTAGAGACCCAGTACTTC
TRBJ2-7,TRBV3-1,NA,NA,CASSQAHERYF,TGTGCCAGCAGCCAAGCTCACGAGCGGTACTTC
TRBJ2-3,TRBV9,NA,few,CASSPRHRLADTQYF,TGTGCCAGCAGCCCCCGACACCGGCTTGCAGATACGCAGTATTTT
TRBJ2-7,TRBV9,NA,NA,CASSVASGRSYEQYF,TGTGCCAGCAGCGTAGCTTCGGGCAGATCCTACGAGCAGTACTTC
TRBJ2-3,TRBV20-1,NA,few,CSAGTGSTDTQYF,TGCAGTGCTGGGACCGGGAGCACAGATACGCAGTATTTT
TRBJ2-7,TRBV20-1,TRBD2,few,CSAVGLADEQYF,TGCAGTGCTGTGGGACTAGCGGACGAGCAGTACTTC
TRBJ1-5,TRBV10-2,TRBD1,few,CASSDPGTGNQPQHF,TGCGCCAGCAGTGACCCCGGGACAGGGAATCAGCCCCAGCATTTT
TRBJ1-1,TRBV7-3,TRBD1,NA,CASSVGTGTEAFF,TGTGCCAGCAGCGTCGGGACAGGGACTGAAGCTTTCTTT
TRBJ2-1,TRBV2,NA,few,CASNTGLGNPREFF,TGTGCCAGCAACACAGGGTTGGGTAACCCCCGGGAGTTCTTC
TRBJ2-6,TRBV20-1,NA,few,CSGTSVSGANVLTF,TGCAGCGGGACATCCGTCTCTGGGGCCAACGTCCTGACTTTC
TRBJ2-3,TRBV29-1,NA,NA,CSVEQGGTQYF,TGCAGCGTTGAGCAGGGGGGTACGCAGTATTTT
TRBJ1-5,TRBV28,NA,few,CASRSQVRDQPQHF,TGTGCCAGCAGGTCTCAGGTGCGGGATCAGCCCCAGCATTTT